A single sample is the source of the 3 T cell receptor beta chains below, sequenced in a study of T-cell reconstitution after alpha-beta-depleted transplantation in children. Library preparation (for TCRbeta) was performed with unique molecular identifiers. Using its own MiXCR run on the PCR reads, TCRdb lists one record per CDR3 protein. The sample consists of around 670,000 distinct CDR3 sequences, about an eighth of them appearing once. The source material was PBMCs, sampled before TCRalphabeta/CD19-depleted stem cell transplant. These receptor sequences come from a girl aged 2 to 9 with congenital amegakaryocytic thrombocytopenia, due to receive a stem cell transplant.

The V gene is TRBV4-1, the J gene TRBJ2-1; the match to TRBD1 covers 7 bases. V gave up 3 bases and J gave up 9 bases; unmatched junction bases: 8. CDR1 and CDR2 (germline): MGHRA, YSYEKL. CDR3 length: 14 amino acids. The chain's CDR3 is CASSQLTGSGEQFF. The CDR3, as DNA: TGCGCCAGCAGCCAGCTGACAGGGAGCGGTGAGCAGTTCTTC.

This clonotype has a handful of counts. J is TRBJ2-7 and V is TRBV3-1; no clear D gene. Trimming stripped 1 base from V and 0 bases from J, with 10 bases between. The CDR3 length is 15 residues. Germline CDR1 LGHDT, CDR2 YNNKEL (reference sequence). The CDR3 DNA is TGTGCCAGCAGCCAAGGGCTGGGTAACTCCTACGAGCAGTACTTC. Translating gives CASSQGLGNSYEQYF.

Written as DNA, the CDR3 is TGCAGCGTTGAAGTGCGCGGCGGCGAGCAGTACTTC. Protein: CSVEVRGGEQYF. J is TRBJ2-7 and V is TRBV29-1; D unclear. Germline V lookup: CDR1 SQVTM, CDR2 ANQGSEA. The CDR3 is made up of 12 amino acids. The V and J ends lost 1 base and 6 bases respectively, with 10 bases between them.